This T cell receptor beta chain was identified during a study of chemoradiotherapy in HPV16-positive cancers. The trim removed 9 bases at V and 1 base at J, leaving 10 bases unmatched. Germline V gene lookup returns CDR1 LNHDA and CDR2 SQIVND (reference sequence). The CDR3 length is 15 residues. Notes on the study in general: Candidate HPV-specific clones and E7-related TCR motifs grew in tumor during treatment. The functional HPV-specific definition rests on just a couple of HPV16-positive patients.

Clones were sequenced by immunoSEQ multiplex PCR, and TCRdb holds only the in-frame ones, with some missing. Found here are 550 to 700 clones, roughly 84% of them singletons; the top ten hold 7% to 10%. Comment on this clone: Its target is unknown.

Source: tumor tissue, taken from a patient who underwent chemoradiotherapy. This TCR was sampled from a human donor with HPV-associated anogenital cancer. The V call is TRBV19, the J call TRBJ2-7; TRBD2 agrees at 9 bases. The CDR3 DNA reads as TGTGCCAGCCAGTGGGGTAGCGGGAGTTCCTACGAGCAGTACTTC. This codes for CASQWGSGSSYEQYF. Looking up the rest from reference TRBV19 and TRBJ2-7 gives the full variable domain: DGGITQSPKYLFRKEGQNVTLSCEQNLNHDAMYWYRQDPGQGLRLIYYSQIVNDFQKGDIAEGYSVSREKKESFPLTVTSAQKNPTAFYLCASQWGSGSSYEQYFGPGTRLTVT.